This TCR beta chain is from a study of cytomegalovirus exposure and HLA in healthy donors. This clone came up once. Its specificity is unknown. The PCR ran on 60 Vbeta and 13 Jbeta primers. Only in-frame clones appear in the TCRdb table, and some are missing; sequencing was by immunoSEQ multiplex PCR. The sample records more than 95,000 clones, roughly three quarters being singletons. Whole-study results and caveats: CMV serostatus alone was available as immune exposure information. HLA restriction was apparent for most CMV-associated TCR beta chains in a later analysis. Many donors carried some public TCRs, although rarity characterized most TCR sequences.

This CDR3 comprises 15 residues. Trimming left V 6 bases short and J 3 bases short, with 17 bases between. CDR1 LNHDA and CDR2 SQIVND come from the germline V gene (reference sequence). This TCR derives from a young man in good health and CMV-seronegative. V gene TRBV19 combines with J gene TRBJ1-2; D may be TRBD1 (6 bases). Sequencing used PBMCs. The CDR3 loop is CASSAGVSGHYGYTF. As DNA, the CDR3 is TGTGCCAGTAGCGCAGGGGTAAGCGGTCACTATGGCTACACCTTC.